One and the same sample provided the 22 T cell receptor beta chains below, sequenced in a study of chemoradiotherapy in HPV16-positive cancers. The data were produced by immunoSEQ multiplex PCR, yet TCRdb's version contains in-frame clones alone and is incomplete. The repertoire holds about 14,000 clones, with about four fifths as singletons. Sample acquisition took place from a patient who underwent chemoradiotherapy. The receptors derive from a human donor with HPV-associated anogenital cancer.

This clone appeared a single time. The chain combines TRBV2 with TRBJ2-7; 9 bases align to TRBD2. CDR3 length: 14 residues. The junction had 6 bases not matched to a gene; V was cut back by 7 bases and J by 2 bases. Germline-derived CDR1 and CDR2 are SNHLY and FYNNEI. The DNA of the CDR3 is TGTGCCAGCACCACCCTAGCGGGAACCTACGAGCAGTACTTC. Translating gives CASTTLAGTYEQYF.

This clone was recorded only once. The rearrangement uses TRBV28 and TRBJ1-3, with 9 bases identical to TRBD1. Germline CDR1 is MDHEN and CDR2 is SYDVKM. The CDR3 has 19 residues. Unmatched junction bases numbered 17, after V lost 8 bases and J lost 0 bases. CDR3 protein: CASFPWTDRGHFSGNTIYF. CDR3 in DNA: TGTGCCAGCTTCCCTTGGACGGACAGGGGTCACTTCTCTGGAAACACCATATATTTT. Full variable domain (missing parts from reference TRBV28 and TRBJ1-3): DVKVTQSSRYLVKRTGEKVFLECVQDMDHENMFWYRQDPGLGLRLIYFSYDVKMKEKGDIPEGYSVSREKKERFSLILESASTNQTSMYLCASFPWTDRGHFSGNTIYFGEGSWLTVV.

J is TRBJ2-3 and V is TRBV7-8, with 7 bases aligning to TRBD2. Germline V gene data show CDR1 as SGHVS and CDR2 as FQNEAQ. The V and J ends lost 0 bases and 0 bases, in that order; junction bases with no gene match: 9. The CDR3 is 18 amino acids. The CDR3 DNA reads as TGTGCCAGCAGCTTAGCAGGCCTGACGGGAGGCAGCACAGATACGCAGTATTTT. Amino acid sequence: CASSLAGLTGGSTDTQYF.

The chain employs TRBV10-2 and TRBJ1-5; D call uncertain. CDR1 and CDR2 from the germline V gene are WSHSY and SAAADI. The V gene lost 7 bases and the J gene lost 5 bases, with 9 bases spanning the gap. The CDR3 covers 12 residues. The CDR3: CASTDGDQPQHF. The CDR3 DNA sequence: TGCGCCAGCACGGACGGCGATCAGCCCCAGCATTTT.

This clone came up once. This chain uses TRBV9 with TRBJ2-4; D not resolved. The germline gives CDR1 SGDLS, CDR2 YYNGEE. The CDR3 has 16 residues. Trimming stripped 3 bases from V and 0 bases from J, with 13 bases between. As DNA, the CDR3 is TGTGCCAGCAGCGAAGACTGGAGACTAGCCAAAAACATTCAGTACTTC. It codes for CASSEDWRLAKNIQYF.

V and J are TRBV19 and TRBJ1-1; weak D call: TRBD1 (5 bases). Looked up from germline, CDR1 is LNHDA and CDR2 is SQIVND (reference sequence). Trimming left V 5 bases short and J 1 base short, with 14 bases between. There are 15 residues in the CDR3. The CDR3 sequence is CASSFRQGGNTEAFF. CDR3 coding DNA: TGTGCCAGTAGTTTTCGGCAGGGAGGGAACACTGAAGCTTTCTTT. Complete variable domain (other parts from reference TRBV19 and TRBJ1-1): DGGITQSPKYLFRKEGQNVTLSCEQNLNHDAMYWYRQDPGQGLRLIYYSQIVNDFQKGDIAEGYSVSREKKESFPLTVTSAQKNPTAFYLCASSFRQGGNTEAFFGQGTRLTVV.

This clone came up once. J is TRBJ2-7 and V is TRBV7-2; D unclear. This CDR3 is built from 15 residues. Germline V gene lookup returns CDR1 SGHTA and CDR2 FQGNSA. V dropped 5 bases and J dropped 2 bases, with 16 bases sitting between them. The CDR3 protein is CASSESLGAAYEQYF. The CDR3 DNA reads as TGTGCCAGCAGCGAGTCCCTAGGTGCGGCCTACGAGCAGTACTTC.

The chain combines TRBV4-1 with TRBJ2-1; 7 bases fit TRBD2. The V and J ends lost 4 bases and 4 bases, in that order; junction bases with no gene match: 4. CDR1 and CDR2 (germline): MGHRA, YSYEKL. The CDR3 runs to 14 residues. The CDR3 protein is CASSPSGKYNEQFF. The CDR3 DNA reads as TGCGCCAGCAGCCCCAGCGGGAAATACAATGAGCAGTTCTTC.

The genes are TRBV9 and TRBJ1-1; a possible D gene is TRBD1 (5 bases). CDR1 SGDLS and CDR2 YYNGEE come from the germline V gene. Between the trimmed V and J ends, which lost 2 bases and 7 bases, there was a span of 12 bases. This CDR3 region has 13 residues. The CDR3 sequence: CASSVEGQDEAFF. CDR3 sequence (DNA): TGTGCCAGCAGCGTTGAGGGGCAAGATGAAGCTTTCTTT.

The rearrangement uses TRBV7-8 and TRBJ1-5; D is perhaps TRBD1 (5 bases). Germline loops: CDR1 SGHVS, CDR2 FQNEAQ. The CDR3 has 16 amino acids. V was pared by 5 bases and J by 1 base, with 15 bases between. DNA for the CDR3: TGTGCCAGCAGCCGACGACGCCGGGACAGCAATCAGCCCCAGCATTTT. As protein: CASSRRRRDSNQPQHF.

The CDR3 spells CASVRTQSSYEQYF. The CDR3 bases are TGTGCCAGCGTGAGGACTCAAAGCTCCTACGAGCAGTACTTC. The V call is TRBV6-1, the J call TRBJ2-7, with D perhaps matching TRBD2 (5 bases). The CDR3 loop spans 14 amino acids. The germline V gene encodes CDR1 MNHNS and CDR2 SASEGT. The V end lost 8 bases, the J end lost 0 bases, and 14 bases lay between the germline ends.

J is TRBJ2-1 and V is TRBV11-1; TRBD2 aligns across 11 bases. Germline V lookup: CDR1 SGHAT, CDR2 FQDESV (reference sequence). The CDR3 is 13 amino acids. V lost 6 bases, J lost 5 bases, and 0 bases stayed unmatched. The CDR3 DNA reads as TGTGCCAGCAGGGGACTAGCGGACAATGAGCAGTTCTTC. Its translation is CASRGLADNEQFF.

The V gene is TRBV11-1, the J gene TRBJ2-7; the match to TRBD2 covers 10 bases. The CDR3 spans 16 residues. The V gene end was trimmed by 4 bases and the J gene end by 1 base; junction bases not matched to a gene: 7. Germline CDR1 and CDR2: SGHAT and FQDESV (reference sequence). CDR3 residues: CASSSLLAGKSYEQYF. Here the CDR3 DNA reads TGTGCCAGCAGCTCCTTACTAGCGGGGAAATCCTACGAGCAGTACTTC.

This clone was detected a few times. This sequence joins TRBV6-5 and TRBJ2-7; a weak D match, TRBD2 (7 bases). The CDR3 is 15 amino acids. The V and J ends lost 0 bases and 0 bases respectively, with 9 bases between them. Germline CDR1 and CDR2: MNHEY and SVGAGI. The chain's CDR3 is CASSYSRGGSYEQYF. The CDR3 DNA reads TGTGCCAGCAGTTACTCAAGGGGGGGCTCCTACGAGCAGTACTTC.

The J gene is TRBJ1-2, the V gene TRBV10-3; D possibly corresponds to TRBD1 (5 bases). The CDR3 totals 14 residues. The germline V gene encodes CDR1 ENHRY and CDR2 SYGVKD. V was trimmed by 2 bases and J by 4 bases, leaving 11 bases between them. This CDR3 reads CAISEPRGPYGYTF. DNA for the CDR3: TGTGCCATCAGTGAGCCCCGGGGCCCCTATGGCTACACCTTC.

V gene TRBV7-2 combines with J gene TRBJ2-1, with 10 bases lining up with TRBD2. Germline values: CDR1 SGHTA, CDR2 FQGNSA. With V trimmed by 6 bases and J by 8 bases, 13 bases remained unmatched. This CDR3 comprises 16 residues. CDR3 bases: TGTGCCAGCAGTCTTCTCAGCGGGAGGGCCAGAGATGAGCAGTTCTTC. Protein sequence: CASSLLSGRARDEQFF.

This sequence joins TRBV10-3 and TRBJ1-5, with 7 bases identical to TRBD1. The CDR3 is 14 residues long. V lost 0 bases, J lost 8 bases, and 4 bases stayed unmatched. In germline, CDR1 is ENHRY, CDR2 SYGVKD. CDR3 sequence: CAISESGGAEPQHF. The CDR3 DNA reads TGTGCCATCAGTGAGTCAGGGGGCGCGGAGCCCCAGCATTTT.

The chain is built from TRBV4-1 and TRBJ2-1; D unresolved. Trimming cost V 4 bases and J 1 base, with 29 bases left between them. Per germline, CDR1 MGHRA and CDR2 YSYEKL. CDR3 size: 21 residues. This CDR3 reads CASSRPESTGLSPVSYNEQFF. CDR3 nucleotide sequence: TGCGCCAGCAGCCGCCCTGAATCGACTGGCCTCTCTCCAGTATCCTACAATGAGCAGTTCTTC.

V gene TRBV7-3 combines with J gene TRBJ2-1; D is perhaps TRBD1 (6 bases). V dropped 5 bases and J dropped 2 bases, with 13 bases sitting between them. Germline CDR1 SGHTA, CDR2 FQGTGA. The CDR3 consists of 15 residues. The CDR3 spells CASSLMTGTYNEQFF. The CDR3 DNA follows: TGTGCCAGCAGCCTAATGACAGGTACCTACAATGAGCAGTTCTTC. Filled out from reference TRBV7-3 and TRBJ2-1, the complete variable domain reads GAGVSQTPSNKVTEKGKYVELRCDPISGHTALYWYRQSLGQGPEFLIYFQGTGAADDSGLPNDRFFAVRPEGSVSTLKIQRTERGDSAVYLCASSLMTGTYNEQFFGPGTRLTVL.

The chain links TRBV28 to TRBJ2-7; 11 nucleotides match TRBD2. This CDR3 is 13 amino acids long. From germline, CDR1 is MDHEN and CDR2 SYDVKM. V lost 6 bases and J lost 5; bases outside the gene matches: 3. The CDR3 coding sequence is TGTGCCAGCAGCCCTAGCGGGAGGAACGAGCAGTACTTC. Its protein is CASSPSGRNEQYF.

The V and J genes are TRBV6-4 and TRBJ1-1, with D possibly TRBD1 on 5 matching bases. V shed 10 bases and J shed 8 bases, with 11 bases lying between them. The CDR3 runs to 10 residues. From germline, CDR1 is MRHNA and CDR2 SNTAGT. The CDR3 sequence: CATMEGEAFF. For the CDR3, the DNA is TGTGCCACCATGGAGGGGGAAGCTTTCTTT.

This chain links TRBV9 with TRBJ2-2, with TRBD2 matching over 13 bases. Germline-derived CDR1 and CDR2 are SGDLS and YYNGEE. The trim removed 3 bases at V and 3 bases at J, leaving 5 bases unmatched. CDR3 length: 17 amino acids. The CDR3 spells CASSGLAGGGHTGELFF. In nucleotides, the CDR3 is TGTGCCAGCAGCGGACTAGCGGGAGGAGGTCACACCGGGGAGCTGTTTTTT.